This record looks at one T cell receptor (beta chain) sequence and its context. Its target is not known. The record originates from a study of cytomegalovirus exposure and HLA in healthy donors. General study results and limits: A later analysis linked a missense DCLRE1C variant to TCR beta V- and J-gene trimming.

The V end lost 5 bases, the J end lost 5 bases, and 5 bases lay between the germline ends. Germline assignment: CDR1 DFQATT and CDR2 SNEGSKA (reference sequence). The CDR3 contains 10 residues. Primers for the PCR totalled 60 Vbeta and 13 Jbeta. Generated by immunoSEQ multiplex PCR, the TCRdb table keeps only in-frame clones and is missing some. The sample yields 130,000 or so clones, 70% to 75% seen once. The chain joins TRBV20-1 to TRBJ2-3; D not resolved. The receptor's source is a woman in her thirties or forties in good health and CMV-seropositive. The sample taken for sequencing was PBMCs. CDR3: CSAPRDTQYF. CDR3 bases: TGCAGTGCTCCTAGAGATACGCAGTATTTT.